Following are 2 T cell receptor beta chains from one sample sequenced in a study of T and B cells in COVID-19 patients. BIOMED2 TRB-A/B primer pools were used in multiplex TRB PCR. TCRdb re-called the multiplex PCR reads with MiXCR, one entry per CDR3 protein. The repertoire holds about 690 distinct CDR3 sequences, with under 30% as singletons. Blood genomic DNA input for TRB amplification was about 240-500 ng. The sample was blood. These receptor sequences come from a human donor with active COVID-19.

This clonotype has more than one count but fewer than ten. This chain links TRBV4-2 with TRBJ2-6; 9 bases agree with TRBD1. Trimming took 2 bases from V and 3 from J; bases not matched to a gene: 8. The CDR3 sequence is 18 residues long. Germline values: CDR1 LGHNA, CDR2 YNFKEQ. Here the CDR3 DNA reads TGTGCCAGCAGCCAAAGGGGAACAGGGGGCGGTGGGGCCAACGTCCTGACTTTC. This sequence encodes CASSQRGTGGGGANVLTF.

The rearrangement uses TRBV12-5 and TRBJ2-5; 10 nucleotides align to TRBD1. In germline, CDR1 is LGHNT, CDR2 FRNRAP. The CDR3 consists of 15 residues. The CDR3 loop is CASSWGQGTQETQYF. The DNA of the CDR3 is TGTGCCAGCAGTTGGGGACAGGGGACCCAAGAGACCCAGTACTTC.